These T cell receptor beta chains were read from a single sample in a study of blood T cell repertoires in COVID-19. Only in-frame clones appear in the TCRdb table, and some are missing; sequencing was by immunoSEQ multiplex PCR. The sample comprises a few hundred thousand clones, about 84% of which are singletons, and under 2% rests with the top ten. The sample taken for sequencing was peripheral blood. The receptors originated from a woman aged 45 to 65 with acute or convalescent COVID-19. Both conserved end residues are part of each CDR3. D genes are given only for firm matches. The size entry is marked missing in some rows and otherwise reads once, few, many or a size class.

J gene	CDR3 length	V gene	clone size	D gene	CDR3 DNA	CDR3 protein
TRBJ1-3	13	TRBV29-1	once	.	TGCAGCGTTGAGACAGCAGCTGGAAACACCATATATTTT	CSVETAAGNTIYF
TRBJ2-7	15	TRBV10-3	.	TRBD2	TGTGCCAGTGGGACTAGCGGGAGTACGAGCTACGAGCAGTACTTC	CASGTSGSTSYEQYF
TRBJ2-7	15	TRBV7-8	.	TRBD2	TGTGCCAGCAGCGGGGTTGGGACTAGCGGTATGGAGCAGTACTTC	CASSGVGTSGMEQYF
TRBJ2-3	16	TRBV7-9	.	.	TGTGCCAGCAGCTTAGCTAGGGACACTAGCACAGATACGCAGTATTTT	CASSLARDTSTDTQYF
TRBJ2-4	15	TRBV28	.	.	TGTGCCAGCAGTTTAATATCCGTTACCAAAAACATTCAGTACTTC	CASSLISVTKNIQYF
TRBJ1-1	16	TRBV7-9	.	TRBD1	TGTGCCAGCAGACCGGAACAGGGGCGGCCGAACACTGAAGCTTTCTTT	CASRPEQGRPNTEAFF
TRBJ2-7	14	TRBV5-1	.	TRBD1	TGCGCCAGCAGCGCGACAGGGGGCTCGGACGAGCAGTACTTC	CASSATGGSDEQYF
TRBJ2-4	13	TRBV5-5	.	.	TGTGCCAGCAGCCTCGTCCTGGCAGGGATTCAGTACTTC	CASSLVLAGIQYF
TRBJ1-5	13	TRBV19	.	.	TGTGCCAGTAGCGGGGGAAGCAATCAGCCCCAGCATTTT	CASSGGSNQPQHF
TRBJ1-6	16	TRBV28	once	TRBD1	TGTGCCAGCACCCCGAACCAGGGGGGCGATCATTCACCCCTCCACTTT	CASTPNQGGDHSPLHF
TRBJ1-2	14	TRBV15	.	.	TGTGCCACCAGCAGAGATTTGGACAGTGATGGCTACACCTTC	CATSRDLDSDGYTF
TRBJ2-3	19	TRBV7-2	.	TRBD2	TGTGCCAGCAGCACTCCCGGACTAGCGGGAGGGGATGGCACAGATACGCAGTATTTT	CASSTPGLAGGDGTDTQYF
TRBJ2-2	18	TRBV5-1	.	TRBD2	TGCGCCAGCAGCTTGGCCACTGGCGGGAGGGTGTCCACCGGGGAGCTGTTTTTT	CASSLATGGRVSTGELFF